Listed below are T cell receptor beta chains from one sample, sequenced in a study of shared clonotypes between healthy human individuals. This table comes from immunoSEQ multiplex PCR, and its TCRdb copy is limited to in-frame clones, with some not included. This table holds about 2 million clones, approximately 95% found once. What was sequenced was naive CD8+ T cells sorted from blood. These receptors were obtained from a man younger than 35 in good health. CDR3s include the opening cysteine and the closing phenylalanine or tryptophan. D genes are given only for firm matches. Rows may omit the clone size; those that give it use once, few, many or a size class.

cdr3_length d_call clone_size j_call v_call cdr3_aa cdr3_nt
16 - - TRBJ1-3 TRBV28 CATQLYREEAGNTIYF TGTGCCACCCAGCTTTACAGGGAGGAGGCTGGAAACACCATATATTTT
15 TRBD2 - TRBJ2-1 TRBV10-2 CASSEERGAYNEQFF TGCGCCAGCAGTGAGGAGCGGGGGGCCTACAATGAGCAGTTCTTC
16 TRBD2 - TRBJ2-7 TRBV7-7 CASSPLEASGTYEQYF TGTGCTAGCAGCCCCTTGGAGGCTAGCGGGACCTACGAGCAGTACTTC
15 TRBD2 - TRBJ2-5 TRBV7-2 CASSLLAGGQETQYF TGTGCCAGCAGCTTACTAGCGGGGGGCCAAGAGACCCAGTACTTC
13 - few TRBJ1-5 TRBV19 CASSKTGNQPQHF TGTGCCAGTAGTAAGACTGGGAATCAGCCCCAGCATTTT
14 - - TRBJ1-3 TRBV6-5 CASSSPYGGNTIYF TGTGCCAGCAGTTCCCCCTACGGCGGAAACACCATATATTTT
14 - - TRBJ2-2 TRBV6-1 CASSEHRNTGELFF TGTGCCAGCAGTGAACACAGGAACACCGGGGAGCTGTTTTTT
16 TRBD1 - TRBJ1-2 TRBV29-1 CSVAGGMGSAGYGYTF TGCAGCGTCGCAGGGGGAATGGGTTCTGCCGGCTATGGCTACACCTTC
13 - many TRBJ1-2 TRBV2 CASNGQSDYGYTF TGTGCCAGCAATGGACAGTCGGACTATGGCTACACCTTC
13 - - TRBJ1-3 TRBV6-5 CASSYFEGNTIYF TGTGCCAGCAGTTATTTTGAAGGAAACACCATATATTTT
14 TRBD2 - TRBJ2-7 TRBV11-2 CASSGRGLAGNPYF TGTGCCAGCAGCGGACGGGGACTAGCGGGGAACCCGTACTTC
14 TRBD1 - TRBJ1-5 TRBV28 CASSWTGINQPQHF TGTGCCAGCAGTTGGACAGGTATCAATCAGCCCCAGCATTTT
15 TRBD1 - TRBJ2-2 TRBV11-2 CASSPGQGAIRELFF TGTGCCAGCAGTCCGGGACAGGGGGCTATCCGGGAGCTGTTTTTT
14 - - TRBJ2-7 TRBV11-2 CASSLGDTAYEQYF TGTGCCAGCAGCTTAGGAGACACAGCCTACGAGCAGTACTTC
14 TRBD2 - TRBJ2-3 TRBV6-5 CASSTSGVTDTQYF TGTGCCAGCAGCACTAGCGGGGTCACAGATACGCAGTATTTT
14 - - TRBJ1-6 TRBV2 CASEEGLNNSPLHF TGTGCCAGCGAAGAGGGACTGAATAATTCACCCCTCCACTTT
15 - - TRBJ1-2 TRBV27 CASSLSKGPNYGYTF TGTGCCAGCAGTTTATCGAAGGGCCCCAACTATGGCTACACCTTC
17 - - TRBJ2-3 TRBV7-2 CASSLTDSVLVSDTQYF TGTGCCAGCAGCTTAACAGATTCAGTACTTGTGTCAGATACGCAGTATTTT